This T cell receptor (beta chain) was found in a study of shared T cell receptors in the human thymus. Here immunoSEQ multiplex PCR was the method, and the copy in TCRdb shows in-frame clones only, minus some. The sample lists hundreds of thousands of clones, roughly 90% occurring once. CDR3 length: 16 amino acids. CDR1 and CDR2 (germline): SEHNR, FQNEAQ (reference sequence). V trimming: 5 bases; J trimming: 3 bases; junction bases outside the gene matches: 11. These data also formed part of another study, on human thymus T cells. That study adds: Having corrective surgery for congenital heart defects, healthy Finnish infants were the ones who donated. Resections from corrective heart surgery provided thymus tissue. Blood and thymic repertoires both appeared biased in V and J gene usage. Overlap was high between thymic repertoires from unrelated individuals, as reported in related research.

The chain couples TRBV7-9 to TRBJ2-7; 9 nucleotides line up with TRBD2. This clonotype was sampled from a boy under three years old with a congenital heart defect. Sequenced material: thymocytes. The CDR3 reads CASSHPRGRASYEQYF. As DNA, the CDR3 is TGTGCCAGCAGCCACCCCCGCGGGAGGGCCAGCTACGAGCAGTACTTC.